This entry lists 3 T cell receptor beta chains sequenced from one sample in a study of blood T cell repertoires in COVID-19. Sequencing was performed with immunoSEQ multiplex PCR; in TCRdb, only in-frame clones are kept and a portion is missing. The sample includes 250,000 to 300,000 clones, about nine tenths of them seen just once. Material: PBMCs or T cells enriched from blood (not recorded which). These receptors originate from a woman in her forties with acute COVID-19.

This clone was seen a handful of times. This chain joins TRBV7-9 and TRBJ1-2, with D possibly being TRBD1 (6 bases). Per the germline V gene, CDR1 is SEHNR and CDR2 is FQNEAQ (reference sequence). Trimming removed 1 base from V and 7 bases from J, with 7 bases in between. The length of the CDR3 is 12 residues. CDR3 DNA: TGTGCCAGCAGCTTAGGGGACATTGGCTACACCTTC. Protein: CASSLGDIGYTF.

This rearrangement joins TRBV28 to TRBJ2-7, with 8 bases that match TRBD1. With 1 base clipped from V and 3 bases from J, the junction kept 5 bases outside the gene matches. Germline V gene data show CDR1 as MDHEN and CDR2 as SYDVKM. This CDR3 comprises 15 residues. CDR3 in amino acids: CASSLLLGQGYEQYF. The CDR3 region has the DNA TGTGCCAGCAGTTTATTACTAGGACAGGGCTACGAGCAGTACTTC. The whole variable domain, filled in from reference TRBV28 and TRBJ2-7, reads DVKVTQSSRYLVKRTGEKVFLECVQDMDHENMFWYRQDPGLGLRLIYFSYDVKMKEKGDIPEGYSVSREKKERFSLILESASTNQTSMYLCASSLLLGQGYEQYFGPGTRLTVT.

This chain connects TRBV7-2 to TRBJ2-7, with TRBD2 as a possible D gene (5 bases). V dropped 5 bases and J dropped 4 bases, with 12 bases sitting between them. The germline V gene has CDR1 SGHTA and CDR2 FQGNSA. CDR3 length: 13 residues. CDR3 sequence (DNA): TGTGCCAGCAGCATTAGACGGGAATACGAGCAGTACTTC. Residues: CASSIRREYEQYF.